This T cell receptor (beta chain) was recorded in a study of blood T cell repertoires in COVID-19 (dated by TCRdb to 2018 to 2020). With respect to the entire study: The collaborator samples originated in the United States, Italy and Spain and spanned the acute and convalescent phases of COVID-19. Where HLA class I and class II types were available, the types were taken from metadata supplied by the sample provider, not from assay-based typing. The dataset comprised deeply sampled blood TCRbeta repertoires from subjects exposed to, actively infected with, or recovered from COVID-19. The material from the prospective study consisted of cDNA or gDNA derived from T cells, B-cell-depleted T cells, or PBMCs. The samples were drawn from two sources: the first 160 participants of the ongoing ImmuneRACE study, and over 950 subjects contributed by 6 global collaborators. The sample metadata nearly always contained a de-identified subject ID, COVID-19 status, age in years and sex. The repertoires were released in a freely available public database intended as a resource for research on the immune response to SARS-CoV-2.

TCRbeta CDR3 regions were amplified from genomic DNA using the immunoSEQ Assay, a bias-controlled multiplex PCR. Per the source publication's procedure: The number of nucleated cells in each sample was estimated from the amplification of reference gene primers within the assay. Sequence reads were collapsed and filtered to measure the absolute abundance of every unique TCRbeta CDR3 rearrangement. For each sample, productive Simpson clonality was calculated as the square root of Simpson's diversity index across productive rearrangements. TCRdb mirrors the immuneACCESS table, restricted to in-frame sequences. Some clones are absent from its copies; in checked studies, under half trace to an unresolved V gene, and the reason for the others is unknown. The V and J calls and clone size are taken from that table; D and trimming were inferred from the DNA. The sample yields about 300,000 clones; just under 90% were counted once. The ten most abundant clones make up less than 3.5% of the sample.

Inclusive of the bounding cysteine and phenylalanine, the CDR3 is 17 residues long. Of the read, only the CDR3 DNA is kept; its 51 bases are in frame from base 1. After removal of 6 bases from V and 4 bases from J, the junction retains 12 bases not matched to a gene. CDR1 and CDR2, per the germline V gene, are MDHEN and SYDVKM. Comment on this clone: What this receptor recognizes is not known. Per-base qualities were not stored, and no clone one base away is much larger.

In the prospective study, participants were about 18 to 100 years old, resided in 24 geographic areas of the United States, and were enrolled through a virtual design. Cohort assignment in the prospective study relied on participant-reported clinical history from a screening survey and a study questionnaire. Exposed participants had been in contact with someone with a PCR-confirmed or clinician-diagnosed COVID-19 case within 2 weeks of study entry. In the prospective study, whole blood, serum and a nasopharyngeal or oropharyngeal swab were collected from each participant by mobile phlebotomists. Over a 2-month period, participants in the prospective study had the option of providing additional blood draws and questionnaires. Before DNA extraction, prospective study blood samples were shipped either frozen or at room temperature. What the research found in general, with its limitations: Clinical and demographic metadata were provided uncurated, with the amount varying by source and participant.

What was sequenced was PBMCs or T cells enriched from blood (not recorded which). The rearranged segments are TRBV28 and TRBJ1-5; 10 bases in the junction line up with TRBD1. This clonotype was obtained from a woman aged 45-59 years who had been exposed to COVID-19. The CDR3 loop reads CASSPKTGGMRNQPQHF. The DNA is TGTGCCAGCAGCCCCAAGACAGGGGGCATGAGAAATCAGCCCCAGCATTTT.